Shown below are 22 T cell receptor beta chains from a single sample sequenced in a study of shared clonotypes between healthy human individuals. It was CD45RO-negative cells, positively selected for CCR7, that made up naive CD8 cells, with terminally differentiated effector memory CD45RA+ cells excluded. Measured with immunoSEQ multiplex PCR; TCRdb has only the in-frame clones, and not every one. The sample yields roughly 2,000,000 clones, roughly 95% seen once. The source material was naive CD8+ T cells sorted from blood. The receptors stem from a man between 18 and 35 years old in good health.

In its sample, this clone was seen once. The chain recombines TRBV30 with TRBJ2-7; possibly TRBD1 or TRBD2 for D (5 bases each). Trimming left V 4 bases short and J 0 bases short, with 7 bases between. Germline V gene data show CDR1 as GTSNPN and CDR2 as SVGIG (reference sequence). The CDR3 consists of 12 residues. As DNA, the CDR3 is TGTGCCTGGATGGGGACCTCCTACGAGCAGTACTTC. It encodes CAWMGTSYEQYF.

V usage is TRBV7-8 and J usage is TRBJ2-7; 8 bases align to TRBD1. V gave up 3 bases and J gave up 3 bases; unmatched junction bases: 4. The CDR3 extends over 14 amino acids. The germline gives CDR1 SGHVS, CDR2 FQNEAQ. The CDR3 protein is CASSFRGRNYEQYF. CDR3 nucleotides: TGTGCCAGCAGCTTCAGGGGGCGAAACTACGAGCAGTACTTC.

The CDR3 region is CASSSTGVYGEQYF. The CDR3 region has the DNA TGTGCCAGCAGTTCCACAGGGGTCTATGGGGAGCAGTACTTC. The chain has TRBV27 and TRBJ2-7, with 7 positions matching TRBD1. The germline V gene encodes CDR1 MNHEY and CDR2 SMNVEV (reference sequence). V shed 4 bases and J 7 bases; nucleotides not matched to a gene: 10. The CDR3 runs to 14 residues.

This chain uses TRBV14 with TRBJ2-7, with 9 bases lining up with TRBD2. The CDR3 has 16 residues. J lost 1 base, V lost 0 bases, and 4 bases had no gene match. Germline V gene sequence: CDR1 SGHDN, CDR2 FVKESK. CDR3 nucleotides: TGTGCCAGCAGCCAAGATCCGGGACTAGCTTCCTACGAGCAGTACTTC. Translated, it gives CASSQDPGLASYEQYF.

The V gene is TRBV5-4, the J gene TRBJ2-1, with a possible D match to TRBD2 (6 bases). The CDR3 has 15 amino acids. Germline lookup yields CDR1 SGHNT and CDR2 YYREEE (reference sequence). Trimming stripped 4 bases from V and 7 bases from J, with 18 bases between. CDR3 DNA: TGTGCCAGCAGCCGATGGGACTGGGGAAGTAATGAGCAGTTCTTC. This translates into CASSRWDWGSNEQFF.

The chain uses TRBV10-3 and TRBJ1-5; 7 bases are shared with TRBD1. The germline V gene has CDR1 ENHRY and CDR2 SYGVKD. The CDR3 runs to 14 residues. The V segment lost 2 bases and the J segment 7 bases; nucleotides outside the gene matches: 5. The CDR3 region has the DNA TGTGCCATCAGTGAGAGTTCGGGACAGCAGCCCCAGCATTTT. Residues: CAISESSGQQPQHF.

The chain recombines TRBV27 with TRBJ2-7, with a tentative D call TRBD2 (5 bases). V was clipped by 5 bases and J by 2 bases, with 10 bases between them. CDR3 length equals 13 residues. Germline V lookup: CDR1 MNHEY, CDR2 SMNVEV (reference sequence). Written as DNA, the CDR3 is TGTGCCAGCAGTGTGGACTCAGCCTACGAGCAGTACTTC. This translates into CASSVDSAYEQYF.

The CDR3 DNA reads TGTGCCAGTAGTATAGATCTAGCGGGGGAGTACTTC. Translation: CASSIDLAGEYF. The J gene is TRBJ2-5, the V gene TRBV19; TRBD2 aligns across 10 bases. This CDR3 is 12 amino acids long. V lost 0 bases and J lost 12; bases outside the gene matches: 1. The germline V gene has CDR1 LNHDA and CDR2 SQIVND (reference sequence).

The chain combines TRBV25-1 with TRBJ2-1; TRBD2 might be the D (7 bases). The length of the CDR3 is 16 residues. Germline-derived CDR1 and CDR2 are MGHDK and SYGVNS. V was trimmed by 1 base and J by 9 bases, leaving 19 bases between them. CDR3 nucleotides: TGTGCCAGCAGTGAATCGGGGGGCAGGGTGTGGGGTGAGCAGTTCTTC. Protein product: CASSESGGRVWGEQFF.

About this clone itself: Other DNA sequences in the same sample also yield this CDR3. This chain connects TRBV4-3 to TRBJ2-2; D perhaps matches TRBD2 (5 bases). This CDR3 has 14 amino acids. Trimming cost V 1 base and J 6 bases, with 9 bases left between them. CDR1 is LGHNA, CDR2 YSLEER, per germline. The CDR3 bases are TGCGCCAGCAGCCAAGTAGAGGGCTCCGGGGAGCTGTTTTTT. Residues: CASSQVEGSGELFF.

Concerning this clone itself: Additional DNA sequences in this sample encode the identical CDR3. The chain couples TRBV7-6 to TRBJ2-1, with D possibly matching TRBD2 (6 bases). CDR1 is SGHVS, CDR2 FNYEAQ, per germline. V was cut by 0 bases and J by 8 bases, with 8 bases left in between. CDR3 length equals 13 residues. CDR3 in DNA: TGTGCCAGCAGCTTAGCGGGAGGTCATGAGCAGTTCTTC. The encoded protein is CASSLAGGHEQFF.

This chain links TRBV7-8 with TRBJ1-4; D is perhaps TRBD1 (5 bases). Germline CDR1 reads SGHVS; CDR2 reads FQNEAQ. CDR3 length equals 14 residues. The V end was cut by 4 bases, the J end by 8 bases, with 14 bases between. The CDR3 coding sequence is TGTGCCAGCAGCTCGACGGGGGTTTGGGAAAAACTGTTTTTT. Residues: CASSSTGVWEKLFF.

V gene TRBV6-5 combines with J gene TRBJ1-1; D perhaps matches TRBD1 (5 bases). CDR1 MNHEY and CDR2 SVGAGI come from the germline V gene. V was pared by 6 bases and J by 1 base, with 9 bases between. The CDR3 covers 13 residues. This CDR3 is CASRRQKNTEAFF. The DNA for the CDR3 is TGTGCCAGCAGGAGACAGAAGAACACTGAAGCTTTCTTT.

The rearrangement uses TRBV4-1 and TRBJ2-5; D is perhaps TRBD1 (6 bases). The DNA end is more similar to TRBJ2-7, so the J call may be wrong. CDR3 length: 15 residues. The germline V gene has CDR1 MGHRA and CDR2 YSYEKL. The CDR3 loop is CASSIRTVSSYEQYF. The CDR3 DNA follows: TGCGCCAGCAGCATACGGACAGTTAGCTCCTACGAGCAGTACTTC.

The gene calls are TRBV2 and TRBJ2-7, with TRBD1 identical over 9 bases. Germline-derived CDR1 and CDR2 are SNHLY and FYNNEI. V shed 6 bases, J shed 7 bases, and the junction held 13 bases outside the gene matches. The CDR3 extends over 15 amino acids. CDR3 DNA sequence: TGTGCCAGCAGCGGTGACCGGGACAGGGCTAGGGAGCAGTACTTC. Translating it yields CASSGDRDRAREQYF.

The chain carries TRBV4-1 and TRBJ2-1, with unresolved D. The CDR3 length is 14 residues. Trimming removed 4 bases at V and 6 bases at J, with 13 bases between. Germline loops: CDR1 MGHRA, CDR2 YSYEKL. The CDR3, as DNA: TGCGCCAGCAGCCTGCCCCAAGAGGTCAATGAGCAGTTCTTC. Translation: CASSLPQEVNEQFF.

The chain uses TRBV6-1 and TRBJ2-5; D may match TRBD1 or TRBD2 (6 bases each). The germline V and J ends were trimmed by 3 bases and 5 bases, with 16 bases remaining between them. Germline V CDR1 and CDR2: MNHNS, SASEGT. The CDR3 has 15 amino acids. The chain's CDR3 is CASSDYRGPWETQYF. Here the CDR3 DNA reads TGTGCCAGCAGTGACTACCGGGGGCCGTGGGAGACCCAGTACTTC.

This chain connects TRBV6-5 to TRBJ1-1; weak D call: TRBD1 (5 bases). CDR3 length: 14 residues. Germline V gene lookup returns CDR1 MNHEY and CDR2 SVGAGI. Trimming took off 0 bases at V and 6 bases at J, with 11 bases between the two ends. CDR3 nucleotide sequence: TGTGCCAGCAGTTACTCGGGGGGAATGGCTGAAGCTTTCTTT. Translated: CASSYSGGMAEAFF.

This rearrangement joins TRBV5-6 to TRBJ2-7; possible D gene TRBD1, 5 bases. This CDR3 contains 14 residues. Trimming shortened V by 7 bases and J by 4 bases, and 18 bases separated the two germline ends. Germline assignment: CDR1 SGHDT and CDR2 YYEEEE. The CDR3 loop is CASRIGAVDYEQYF. The CDR3 DNA reads TGTGCCAGCCGCATTGGGGCAGTGGATTACGAGCAGTACTTC.

This clone appeared once. The gene calls are TRBV5-6 and TRBJ2-7; 11 nucleotides agree with TRBD2. Per the germline V gene, CDR1 is SGHDT and CDR2 is YYEEEE. The CDR3 has 16 amino acids. The V gene end was trimmed by 3 bases and the J gene end by 2 bases; junction bases not matched to a gene: 7. CDR3 in amino acids: CASSWQLAGATYEQYF. CDR3 DNA sequence: TGTGCCAGCAGCTGGCAACTAGCGGGGGCCACCTACGAGCAGTACTTC. The full variable domain, in which reference TRBV5-6 and TRBJ2-7 provide the parts outside the CDR3, is DAGVTQSPTHLIKTRGQQVTLRCSPKSGHDTVSWYQQALGQGPQFIFQYYEEEERQRGNFPDRFSGHQFPNYSSELNVNALLLGDSALYLCASSWQLAGATYEQYFGPGTRLTVT.

Remarks on this clone: Within the sample, other DNA sequences also encode this same CDR3. The rearrangement joins TRBV19 to TRBJ1-1; D is unresolved. This CDR3 spans 13 amino acids. Germline V gene sequence: CDR1 LNHDA, CDR2 SQIVND (reference sequence). V lost 1 base and J 5 bases, leaving 8 bases between the germline ends. In nucleotides, the CDR3 is TGTGCCAGTAGTATAGGGGAGGGAACTGAAGCTTTCTTT. It specifies CASSIGEGTEAFF.

The gene calls are TRBV10-3 and TRBJ2-7, with TRBD1 matching over 7 bases. After removal of 7 bases from V and 2 bases from J, the junction contained 5 bases not matched to a gene. Germline V CDR1 and CDR2: ENHRY, SYGVKD. The CDR3 sequence is 13 residues long. In DNA, the CDR3 is TGTGCCATCACCGAGGGGGCCGCCTACGAGCAGTACTTC. Translating gives CAITEGAAYEQYF.